This TCR beta chain was captured by sequencing in a study of blood T cell repertoires in COVID-19. The wider study: The analysed material was cDNA or gDNA that came from T cells, B-cell-depleted T cells, or PBMCs.

In the original analysis: Nucleated cell counts were estimated from reference gene primer amplification. Generated by immunoSEQ multiplex PCR, the TCRdb table keeps only in-frame clones and is missing some. Clone size and V and J calls were adopted from that table, with D and trimming inferred from the DNA. The table lists some 400,000 clones, around 87% of them singletons. After removal of 6 bases from V and 5 bases from J, the junction contained 10 bases not matched to a gene. The CDR3 totals 15 residues. CDR1 is MNHEY, CDR2 SVGAGI, per germline. The chain combines TRBV6-5 with TRBJ2-1, with 7 bases that match TRBD2. The clonotype originates from a woman aged 60-75 years with COVID-19, enrolled during active disease. The sequenced sample consisted of peripheral blood. CDR3 DNA sequence: TGTGCCAGCAGGCGCGGGGGTGTGAGCGACAATGAGCAGTTCTTC. Its translation: CASRRGGVSDNEQFF.